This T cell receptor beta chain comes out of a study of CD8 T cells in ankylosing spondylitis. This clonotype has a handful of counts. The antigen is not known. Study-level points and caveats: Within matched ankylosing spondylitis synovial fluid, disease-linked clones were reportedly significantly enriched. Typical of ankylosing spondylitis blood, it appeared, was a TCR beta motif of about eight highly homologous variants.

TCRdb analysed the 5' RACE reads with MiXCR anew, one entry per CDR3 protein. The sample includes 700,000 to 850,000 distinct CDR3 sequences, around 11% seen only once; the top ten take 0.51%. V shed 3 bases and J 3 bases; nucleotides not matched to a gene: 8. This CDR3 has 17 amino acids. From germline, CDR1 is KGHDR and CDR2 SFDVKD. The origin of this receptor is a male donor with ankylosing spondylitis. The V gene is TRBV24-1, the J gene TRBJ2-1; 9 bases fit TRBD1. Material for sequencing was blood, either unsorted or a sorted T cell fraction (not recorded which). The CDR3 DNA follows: TGTGCCACCAGTGATCCCGGGACAGGGCCGGGCTACAATGAGCAGTTCTTC. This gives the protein CATSDPGTGPGYNEQFF.